The 23 T cell receptor beta chains reported below all come from one sample, sequenced in a study of T cells in Graves' hyperthyroidism and ophthalmopathy. Amplification yielded TCR beta CDR3 regions, with RNA transcripts as the source. Primed by the HTBI set, a first-round RT-PCR was run on the TCR CDR3. Each CDR3 protein gets one entry after TCRdb re-called the multiplex PCR reads with MiXCR. Here the sample spans around 190,000 distinct CDR3 sequences, 17% being singletons. The sequencing input was blood. The receptors were sampled from a woman aged 50 to 60 with Graves' hyperthyroidism.

The chain joins TRBV6-5 to TRBJ1-3; TRBD1 might be the D (5 bases). CDR1 is MNHEY and CDR2 is SVGAGI in the germline V gene. The CDR3 loop spans 19 amino acids. Trimming removed 0 bases at V and 0 bases at J, with 18 bases between. The CDR3 protein is CASSYSRQGVSSSGNTIYF. In DNA, the CDR3 is TGTGCCAGCAGTTACTCGAGGCAGGGTGTCTCGAGCTCTGGAAACACCATATATTTT.

The V call is TRBV2, the J call TRBJ2-5; 11 bases map to TRBD2. Germline V lookup: CDR1 SNHLY, CDR2 FYNNEI. This CDR3 contains 16 residues. V dropped 2 bases and J dropped 3; count of bases not matched to a gene: 5. In DNA, the CDR3 is TGTGCCAGCAGTGAACAGGGACTAGCGGCTAAAGAGACCCAGTACTTC. Its protein is CASSEQGLAAKETQYF.

This clonotype was seen at least ten times. The V call is TRBV7-9, the J call TRBJ2-7; no clear D. Germline V lookup: CDR1 SEHNR, CDR2 FQNEAQ (reference sequence). This CDR3 is 15 amino acids long. The germline V and J ends were trimmed by 4 bases and 2 bases, with 15 bases remaining between them. CDR3 protein: CASSSSFAHTYEQYF. Written as DNA, the CDR3 is TGTGCCAGCAGCTCCAGTTTCGCCCATACCTACGAGCAGTACTTC.

This chain links TRBV7-9 with TRBJ1-5; no clear D gene. Germline loops: CDR1 SEHNR, CDR2 FQNEAQ (reference sequence). This CDR3 is 15 amino acids long. V lost 5 bases to trimming and J lost 4 bases, with 15 bases between them. The CDR3 DNA is TGTGCCAGCAGCCGCCCGGGAGGGAGGAATCAGCCCCAGCATTTT. It specifies CASSRPGGRNQPQHF.

This clonotype was found many times. V gene TRBV29-1 combines with J gene TRBJ1-5; D may be TRBD1 (5 bases). The germline gives CDR1 SQVTM, CDR2 ANQGSEA. The length of the CDR3 is 15 residues. Trimming removed 7 bases at V and 9 bases at J, with 25 bases between. The CDR3 loop reads CSAIQEDGGLGPQHF. The CDR3 DNA sequence: TGCAGCGCCATTCAGGAGGACGGGGGTTTAGGGCCCCAGCATTTT.

The chain has TRBV12-5 and TRBJ2-7; no reliable D call. V was trimmed by 6 bases and J by 3 bases, leaving 6 bases between them. Germline CDR1 LGHNT, CDR2 FRNRAP. The CDR3 is made up of 11 amino acids. CDR3 DNA sequence: TGTGCTAGTGGCCTAAACTACGAGCAGTACTTC. Protein: CASGLNYEQYF.

This clonotype was seen many times. The rearrangement joins TRBV19 to TRBJ1-5; D unclear. CDR1 is LNHDA and CDR2 is SQIVND in the germline V gene (reference sequence). CDR3 length equals 15 residues. Trimming shortened V by 5 bases and J by 0 bases, and 11 bases separated the two germline ends. CDR3 DNA sequence: TGTGCCAGTAGTGCGACACCCCATAGCAATCAGCCCCAGCATTTT. Encoded protein: CASSATPHSNQPQHF.

This sequence joins TRBV7-2 and TRBJ1-3; no definite D call. V was pared by 0 bases and J by 4 bases, with 10 bases between. Germline CDR1 is SGHTA and CDR2 is FQGNSA. There are 15 residues in the CDR3. The CDR3 here is CASSLAVGSGNTIYF. CDR3 DNA sequence: TGTGCCAGCAGCTTAGCGGTGGGGTCCGGAAACACCATATATTTT.

This clonotype was found many times. V usage is TRBV4-1 and J usage is TRBJ1-1; the D is unclear. The V end lost 1 base, the J end lost 4 bases, and 10 bases lay between the germline ends. The CDR3 contains 14 residues. The germline V gene encodes CDR1 MGHRA and CDR2 YSYEKL. CDR3 DNA sequence: TGCGCCAGCAGCCAAGTTCCGCTGGGCACTGAAGCTTTCTTT. Translated: CASSQVPLGTEAFF.

This sequence joins TRBV5-1 and TRBJ2-7; D perhaps matches TRBD2 (6 bases). The CDR3 consists of 14 residues. The germline gives CDR1 SGHRS, CDR2 YFSETQ. The V end lost 5 bases, the J end lost 1 base, and 13 bases lay between the germline ends. This CDR3 is CASSESGPSYEQYF. As DNA, the CDR3 is TGCGCCAGCAGTGAGAGCGGGCCTTCCTACGAGCAGTACTTC.

This sequence joins TRBV7-9 and TRBJ2-1, with TRBD2 matching 16 bases. This CDR3 region has 18 residues. Germline CDR1 and CDR2: SEHNR and FQNEAQ (reference sequence). The J segment lost 6 bases and the V segment lost 6 bases, leaving 11 bases of the junction unmatched. CDR3 coding DNA: TGTGCCAGCAGACATCCCGGGACTAGCGGGAGGGCCGTCAATGAGCAGTTCTTC. This codes for CASRHPGTSGRAVNEQFF.

The chain has TRBV27 and TRBJ2-1, with 9 bases lining up with TRBD2. Germline V gives CDR1 MNHEY, CDR2 SMNVEV (reference sequence). After removal of 1 base from V and 5 bases from J, the junction contained 12 bases not matched to a gene. The CDR3 loop spans 18 amino acids. The CDR3 nucleotides are TGTGCCAGCAGTTTATATACTTGGCGGCCTAGCGGGGACAATGAGCAGTTCTTC. Residues: CASSLYTWRPSGDNEQFF.

The CDR3 nucleotides read TGTGCCAGTAGCCCCCGACGCGCCTCCGGGAATGAGCAGTTCTTC. It yields the protein CASSPRRASGNEQFF. This chain joins TRBV19 and TRBJ2-1; D call uncertain. Per the germline V gene, CDR1 is LNHDA and CDR2 is SQIVND (reference sequence). V was shortened by 6 bases and J by 7 bases, with 19 bases between the two germline ends. The CDR3 sequence is 15 residues long.

This clonotype appeared many times. The chain joins TRBV28 to TRBJ1-2, with D maybe TRBD1 (5 bases). The CDR3 is made up of 14 amino acids. V lost 8 bases and J 1 base, leaving 14 bases between the germline ends. Germline CDR1 MDHEN, CDR2 SYDVKM. DNA of the CDR3: TGTGCCAGCGCCCCGGGGGGGAATAACTATGGCTACACCTTC. Protein sequence: CASAPGGNNYGYTF.

This clonotype was counted ten times or more. This chain connects TRBV29-1 to TRBJ1-1, with TRBD1 matching 8 bases. The CDR3 runs 13 residues. CDR1 and CDR2 (germline): SQVTM, ANQGSEA. Trimming at V came to 4 bases and at J to 4 bases, leaving 5 bases not matched to a gene. This CDR3 reads CSVVTGGGTEAFF. The CDR3 nucleotides are TGCAGCGTTGTCACAGGGGGTGGCACTGAAGCTTTCTTT.

V usage is TRBV5-1 and J usage is TRBJ1-2; 8 bases line up with TRBD1. Per the germline V gene, CDR1 is SGHRS and CDR2 is YFSETQ. This CDR3 has 16 residues. The V segment lost 4 bases and the J segment 6 bases; nucleotides outside the gene matches: 14. The CDR3 DNA follows: TGCGCCAGCAGCCCTATTCCTTCGGACAGGGTAAATGGCTACACCTTC. It is translated as CASSPIPSDRVNGYTF.

This clonotype was picked up a small number of times. The chain recombines TRBV11-3 with TRBJ2-5, with D perhaps matching TRBD1 (6 bases). Trimming took off 2 bases at V and 4 bases at J, with 17 bases between the two ends. This CDR3 contains 16 residues. Germline V gene sequence: CDR1 SGHNT, CDR2 YENEEA. Here the CDR3 reads CASSLRQGRIGETQYF. CDR3 DNA sequence: TGTGCCAGCAGCTTAAGGCAGGGGCGAATTGGAGAGACCCAGTACTTC.

This rearrangement joins TRBV5-1 to TRBJ2-2; D is perhaps TRBD2 (6 bases). The CDR3 contains 15 residues. V dropped 0 bases and J dropped 4 bases, with 10 bases sitting between them. The germline V gene has CDR1 SGHRS and CDR2 YFSETQ. The CDR3 sequence: CASSLELGLTGELFF. DNA of the CDR3: TGCGCCAGCAGCTTGGAGCTGGGACTCACCGGGGAGCTGTTTTTT.

Ten or more counts support this clonotype. The rearrangement joins TRBV20-1 to TRBJ2-1; 7 bases match TRBD2. After removal of 0 bases from V and 4 bases from J, the junction contained 12 bases not matched to a gene. The CDR3 length is 17 residues. Germline values: CDR1 DFQATT, CDR2 SNEGSKA (reference sequence). The CDR3 reads CSARDIAGVLRYNEQFF. As DNA, the CDR3 is TGCAGTGCTAGAGATATCGCGGGAGTCTTAAGATACAATGAGCAGTTCTTC.

This clonotype has ten or more counts. V gene TRBV20-1 combines with J gene TRBJ2-7, with 8 bases fitting TRBD1. The ends lost 2 bases at V and 6 bases at J; junction bases unmatched: 3. The germline gives CDR1 DFQATT, CDR2 SNEGSKA (reference sequence). CDR3 length: 12 residues. CDR3 nucleotide sequence: TGCAGTGCTAGATCGGACAGGGCCGAGCAGTACTTC. Translation: CSARSDRAEQYF.

The V and J genes are TRBV4-2 and TRBJ1-2, with 7 bases matching TRBD1. This CDR3 spans 15 amino acids. Losses at the gene ends were 4 bases for V and 0 bases for J; bases not matched to a gene: 5. Germline lookup yields CDR1 LGHNA and CDR2 YNFKEQ. For the CDR3, the DNA is TGTGCCAGCAGCCTAAGGGACAGCCCTAACTATGGCTACACCTTC. Protein product: CASSLRDSPNYGYTF.

The chain recombines TRBV19 with TRBJ2-2; TRBD1 might be the D (6 bases). The CDR3 is 14 residues long. CDR1 and CDR2 from the germline V gene are LNHDA and SQIVND (reference sequence). The germline V and J ends were trimmed by 6 bases and 2 bases, with 10 bases remaining between them. The CDR3 loop reads CASRNRDNTGELFF. The CDR3 DNA is TGTGCCAGTAGAAACAGGGATAACACCGGGGAGCTGTTTTTT.

This clonotype was counted between two and nine times. The chain carries TRBV15 and TRBJ1-5; possibly TRBD1 for D (6 bases). With 3 bases removed from V and 2 bases from J, the gap between germline ends came to 11 bases. The germline CDR1 and CDR2 sequences are LNHNV and YYDKDF (reference sequence). The CDR3 is 15 amino acids. CDR3 sequence reads: CATSRLDSRNQPQHF. The CDR3 DNA reads TGTGCCACCAGCAGGCTGGACAGTCGCAATCAGCCCCAGCATTTT.